A single sample gave rise to the 5 T cell receptor beta chains below, sequenced in a study of regulatory T cells in long-lasting Graves disease. Stated time point: newly diagnosed GD, antithyroid drugs for less than 3 months. The TCR library used RNA extracted from PBMCs. Construction of the TCR beta libraries employed iRepertoire HTBI primers in conjunction with Arm-PCR of CDR3 regions. TCRdb recomputed calls from the multiplex PCR reads with MiXCR, one row per CDR3 protein. This sample has approximately 400,000 distinct CDR3 sequences; about an eighth occur once, and the top ten carry approximately 17%. These same data were also listed under a study on T cells in Graves' hyperthyroidism and ophthalmopathy.

Sequencing used peripheral blood mononuclear cells (PBMCs), obtained at new diagnosis, from a patient treated with antithyroid drugs. All receptors come from a woman aged 18-29 years with Graves disease.

This clonotype was detected ten times or more. V usage is TRBV28 and J usage is TRBJ2-3, with D possibly called TRBD1 or TRBD2 (5 bases each). In germline, CDR1 is MDHEN, CDR2 SYDVKM. V lost 11 bases, J lost 4 bases, and 19 bases lay in between. This CDR3 spans 14 amino acids. This CDR3 is CAAGALAHPDTQYF. Written as DNA, the CDR3 is TGTGCCGCTGGGGCCTTAGCGCACCCAGATACGCAGTATTTT.

Many counts were recorded for this clonotype. The genes are TRBV9 and TRBJ2-3; D may correspond to TRBD1 or TRBD2 (5 bases each). In germline, CDR1 is SGDLS, CDR2 YYNGEE. CDR3 length: 14 amino acids. Trimming left V 3 bases short and J 3 bases short, with 11 bases between. Written as DNA, the CDR3 is TGTGCCAGCAGCGGCTCCGGGACGACAGATACGCAGTATTTT. Its translation is CASSGSGTTDTQYF.

This clonotype was picked up many times. The J gene is TRBJ2-3, the V gene TRBV9; either TRBD1 or TRBD2 may fit D (5 bases each). This CDR3 spans 15 amino acids. Germline V gene sequence: CDR1 SGDLS, CDR2 YYNGEE. Trimming took 0 bases from V and 2 from J, leaving 10 bases between them. The CDR3 protein is CASSVVGTFTDTQYF. In DNA form, the CDR3 reads TGTGCCAGCAGCGTAGTTGGGACCTTCACAGATACGCAGTATTTT.

The gene calls are TRBV6-4 and TRBJ2-6; no clear D gene. V shed 3 bases and J shed 0 bases, with 9 bases lying between them. The germline CDR1 and CDR2 sequences are MRHNA and SNTAGT. The length of the CDR3 is 16 residues. This CDR3 is CASSEQAPSGANVLTF. Here the CDR3 DNA reads TGTGCCAGCAGTGAGCAGGCTCCCTCTGGGGCCAACGTCCTGACTTTC.

This clonotype appeared many times. The J gene is TRBJ2-2, the V gene TRBV6-5; TRBD2 matches 9 bases. This CDR3 spans 16 amino acids. V trimming: 2 bases; J trimming: 6 bases; junction bases outside the gene matches: 7. CDR1 and CDR2 (germline): MNHEY, SVGAGI. As DNA, the CDR3 is TGTGCCAGCAGTTACGGGACGACTAGCGGTCCCGGGGAGCTGTTTTTT. Its protein is CASSYGTTSGPGELFF.